These 9 T cell receptor beta chains were all obtained from the same sample, sequenced in a study of blood T cell repertoires in COVID-19. Libraries were prepared by immunoSEQ multiplex PCR; TCRdb keeps only in-frame clonotypes and omits some of them. The table shows about 120,000 clones, with 84% occurring only once. Sequencing input: PBMCs or T cells enriched from blood (not recorded which). The source is a woman under 40 who had recovered from COVID-19.

This clone came up a few times. The rearrangement joins TRBV6-4 to TRBJ1-1; TRBD1 might be the D (5 bases). Germline V gene lookup returns CDR1 MRHNA and CDR2 SNTAGT. This CDR3 region has 14 residues. V lost 4 bases, J lost 4 bases, and 13 bases lay in between. Written as DNA, the CDR3 is TGTGCCAGCAGTGCGGCGGGAGACAGCACTGAAGCTTTCTTT. This sequence encodes CASSAAGDSTEAFF.

In this sample, this clone turned up once. The chain combines TRBV18 with TRBJ1-6; tentative D call: TRBD1 (6 bases). The V end was cut by 3 bases, the J end by 5 bases, with 8 bases between. The V gene's germline CDR1 is KGHSH and CDR2 LQKENI. The CDR3 is 14 residues long. In DNA form, the CDR3 reads TGTGCCAGCTCACCTCGACAGGATAATTCACCCCTCCACTTT. Amino acids: CASSPRQDNSPLHF. Variable domain in full (rest from reference TRBV18 and TRBJ1-6): NAGVMQNPRHLVRRRGQEARLRCSPMKGHSHVYWYRQLPEEGLKFMVYLQKENIIDESGMPKERFSAEFPKEGPSILRIQQVVRGDSAAYFCASSPRQDNSPLHFGNGTRLTVT.

The table lists this clone with a count of one. The V and J genes are TRBV18 and TRBJ2-5, with a possible D match to TRBD1 (5 bases). This CDR3 comprises 15 residues. V lost 3 bases to trimming and J lost 2 bases, with 13 bases between them. Germline V gives CDR1 KGHSH, CDR2 LQKENI. CDR3 sequence reads: CASSPGLRNQETQYF. CDR3 in DNA: TGTGCCAGCTCACCGGGGCTACGTAATCAAGAGACCCAGTACTTC.

The chain employs TRBV18 and TRBJ2-3; 7 bases align to TRBD2. The CDR3 is 15 residues long. Germline CDR1 and CDR2: KGHSH and LQKENI. Germline trimming cut 5 bases from V and 6 bases from J; bases unmatched to any gene: 11. DNA for the CDR3: TGTGCCAGCTCAGTCAATCTAGCGGTCCGTGATACGCAGTATTTT. Its protein product is CASSVNLAVRDTQYF.

The chain is built from TRBV9 and TRBJ1-1, with D uncertain. Germline assignment: CDR1 SGDLS and CDR2 YYNGEE. This CDR3 has 12 amino acids. Trimming removed 1 base at V and 4 bases at J, with 5 bases between. This CDR3 reads CASSVPSTEAFF. In DNA, the CDR3 is TGTGCCAGCAGCGTACCCAGCACTGAAGCTTTCTTT.

The chain combines TRBV12-3 or TRBV12-4 with TRBJ1-1; D gene uncertain. V was shortened by 1 base and J by 0 bases, with 3 bases between the two germline ends. CDR3 length: 13 amino acids. This CDR3 is CASSLGVNTEAFF. The CDR3 nucleotides read TGTGCCAGCAGTTTAGGCGTGAACACTGAAGCTTTCTTT.

V is TRBV6-2 or TRBV6-3 and J is TRBJ1-2; D gene ambiguous. The V gene's germline CDR1 is MNHEY and CDR2 SVGEGT. Between the trimmed V and J ends, which lost 2 bases and 3 bases, there was a span of 16 bases. The CDR3 spans 16 residues. CDR3 nucleotides: TGTGCCAGCAGTTACCTACTAGGGATCTTGGACTATGGCTACACCTTC. Protein: CASSYLLGILDYGYTF.

J is TRBJ2-5 and V is TRBV4-3; a possible D gene is TRBD1 (6 bases). The CDR3 runs to 14 residues. V gave up 4 bases and J gave up 1 base, with 10 bases separating them. Germline CDR1 and CDR2: LGHNA and YSLEER. CDR3 amino acids: CASSLQGGQETQYF. The CDR3 coding sequence is TGCGCCAGCAGCCTCCAAGGGGGCCAAGAGACCCAGTACTTC.

The chain joins TRBV4-1 to TRBJ1-2; the D gene is possibly TRBD1 (6 bases). The CDR3 length is 15 residues. Germline V gene lookup returns CDR1 MGHRA and CDR2 YSYEKL. V lost 1 base to trimming and J lost 2 bases, with 11 bases between them. The CDR3 region is CASSQADTGNYGYTF. CDR3 nucleotides: TGCGCCAGCAGCCAAGCCGACACAGGGAACTATGGCTACACCTTC.